The clone carrying this TCR beta chain was observed a handful of times. The data are from a study of response to subunit inactivated influenza vaccine. TCRdb ran MiXCR on the RT-PCR reads and lists one entry per CDR3 protein. Of roughly 670,000 distinct CDR3 sequences listed, around 13% are singletons. J gave up 3 bases and V 9 bases, and 6 bases lay outside the gene matches. There are 14 residues in the CDR3. Germline CDR1 reads SGHAT; CDR2 reads FQNNGV. The genes are TRBV11-2 and TRBJ2-2, with 8 bases that match TRBD2. This sample comprised PBMCs from blood, obtained roughly 2 weeks before vaccination. The clonotype comes from a middle-aged man who received an inactivated influenza vaccine. Here the CDR3 DNA reads TGTGCCAGTACAGCGGGGGACCACACCGGGGAGCTGTTTTTT. Its protein is CASTAGDHTGELFF.